The 18 T cell receptor beta chains listed next were all sequenced from one sample in a study of metastatic and nonmetastatic thyroid tumors. TCRdb used MiXCR to call clones anew from the PCR reads. The table shows roughly 4,000 clones, with roughly 35% occurring only once. Prior to thyroid surgery, none of the patients had received any treatment. The sequencing input was adjacent normal tissue. The receptors derive from a male donor with papillary thyroid cancer or a benign thyroid nodule (not recorded which). Some clones in this sample may be carry-over from other donors' samples.

This clone occurred once. This chain uses TRBV11-1 with TRBJ1-3; TRBD1 aligns across 10 bases. V lost 3 bases and J lost 0; bases outside the gene matches: 8. The germline V gene has CDR1 SGHAT and CDR2 FQDESV (reference sequence). The CDR3 covers 18 residues. The CDR3 protein is CASSLEPGQGSSGNTIYF. CDR3 DNA: TGTGCCAGCAGCTTGGAACCGGGACAGGGGAGCTCTGGAAACACCATATATTTT.

This clone was detected a few times. The chain couples TRBV24-1 to TRBJ2-2, with D possibly being TRBD1 (6 bases). Deletions cut 9 bases from V and 4 bases from J, with 14 bases between. Germline V gene lookup returns CDR1 KGHDR and CDR2 SFDVKD. This CDR3 contains 14 residues. This CDR3 is CATSQGIGTGELFF. The CDR3 DNA reads TGTGCCACCTCACAGGGTATTGGCACCGGGGAGCTGTTTTTT.

A few counts support this clone. The chain carries TRBV7-2 and TRBJ2-7, with D tentatively TRBD1 or TRBD2 (5 bases each). CDR1 and CDR2 (germline): SGHTA, FQGNSA. V gave up 6 bases and J gave up 4 bases, with 13 bases separating them. The CDR3 has 13 residues. CDR3 amino acids: CASSPGTSYEQYF. As DNA, the CDR3 is TGTGCCAGCAGTCCCGGGACCTCTTACGAGCAGTACTTC.

This clone occurred a few times. The V gene is TRBV20-1, the J gene TRBJ1-6, with D uncertain. The CDR3 spans 18 residues. V was clipped by 6 bases and J by 0 bases, with 21 bases between them. Germline assignment: CDR1 DFQATT and CDR2 SNEGSKA (reference sequence). In DNA form, the CDR3 reads TGCAGTGCACCAGACCCCCGGCCTCAGAGCTCCTATAATTCACCCCTCCACTTT. It is translated as CSAPDPRPQSSYNSPLHF.

Sample share makes this clone medium-sized (0.01 to 0.1%). A read error is likely, as this CDR3 ends without the conserved phenylalanine or tryptophan. The DNA is omitted, as the CDR3 cannot be located on it reliably, and the CDR3 follows TCRdb's listing. This chain uses TRBV9 with TRBJ1-3. 8 amino acids form the CDR3, both terminal residues included. The germline CDR1 and CDR2 sequences are SGDLS and YYNGEE. The chain's CDR3 is CASSVSRA.

The chain has TRBV6-5 and TRBJ2-2; the D call may be TRBD1 or TRBD2 (5 bases each). The germline V gene encodes CDR1 MNHEY and CDR2 SVGAGI. The V gene lost 2 bases and the J gene lost 5 bases, with 9 bases spanning the gap. The CDR3 is made up of 14 amino acids. The CDR3 protein is CASSYEGWTGELFF. The CDR3 nucleotides are TGTGCCAGCAGTTACGAGGGGTGGACCGGGGAGCTGTTTTTT.

This clone has only a few counts. The V call is TRBV6-1, the J call TRBJ2-2, with D perhaps assigned TRBD1 or TRBD2 (5 bases each). The CDR3 sequence is 14 residues long. Trimming removed 5 bases from V and 4 bases from J, with 11 bases in between. The V gene's germline CDR1 is MNHNS and CDR2 SASEGT. The CDR3 spells CASSPGASTGELFF. The CDR3 nucleotides read TGTGCCAGCAGTCCCGGGGCGTCCACCGGGGAGCTGTTTTTT.

This clone was seen a handful of times. The chain uses TRBV6-1 and TRBJ2-7; possible D gene TRBD1, 5 bases. There are 13 residues in the CDR3. V shed 5 bases and J shed 2 bases, with 10 bases lying between them. The germline V gene encodes CDR1 MNHNS and CDR2 SASEGT. This chain's CDR3 is CASSTGRAYEQYF. The CDR3 nucleotides are TGTGCCAGCAGTACAGGCAGAGCCTACGAGCAGTACTTC.

The CDR3 spells CASSPIVGSEAFF. As DNA, the CDR3 is TGTGCCAGCAGCCCAATCGTGGGTTCTGAAGCTTTCTTT. The chain links TRBV7-8 to TRBJ1-1; D is undetermined. The CDR3 totals 13 residues. The V end lost 5 bases, the J end lost 6 bases, and 13 bases lay between the germline ends. CDR1 and CDR2 (germline): SGHVS, FQNEAQ.

This clone appeared a single time. One junction end disagrees with the germline gene, perhaps due to a read error. The chain joins TRBV7-3 to TRBJ2-1, with D maybe TRBD1 (5 bases). Germline-derived CDR1 and CDR2 are SGHTA and FQGTGA. CDR3 length: 15 residues. The CDR3 reads CASILRQRTHNEQCF. CDR3 bases: TGTGCCAGCATCTTAAGACAGCGAACCCACAATGAGCAGTGCTTC. The full variable domain, completed using reference TRBV7-3 and TRBJ2-1, is GAGVSQTPSNKVTEKGKYVELRCDPISGHTALYWYRQSLGQGPEFLIYFQGTGAADDSGLPNDRFFAVRPEGSVSTLKIQRTERGDSAVYLCASILRQRTHNEQCFGPGTRLTVL.

This clone occurred a few times. The chain recombines TRBV13 with TRBJ2-7; 11 nucleotides match TRBD2. Germline trimming cut 5 bases from V and 3 bases from J; bases unmatched to any gene: 6. CDR3 size: 15 residues. The V gene's germline CDR1 is PRHDT and CDR2 FYEKMQ (reference sequence). The CDR3 DNA sequence: TGTGCCAGCAGCCGCGGGACTAGCGGAATCTACGAGCAGTACTTC. This codes for CASSRGTSGIYEQYF.

In this sample, this clone turned up a few times. The rearrangement uses TRBV27 and TRBJ2-1, with D possibly being TRBD1 (6 bases). From germline, CDR1 is MNHEY and CDR2 SMNVEV (reference sequence). V dropped 8 bases and J dropped 4 bases, with 12 bases sitting between them. CDR3 length equals 13 residues. The CDR3 bases are TGTGCCAGCCAAAAAGGACAGTACAATGAGCAGTTCTTC. Protein sequence: CASQKGQYNEQFF.

CDR3 nucleotide sequence: TGTGCCAGCACTCAACAGGGGAACTATGGCTACACCTTC. It codes for CASTQQGNYGYTF. The chain recombines TRBV7-2 with TRBJ1-2; 7 bases map to TRBD1. V was pared by 7 bases and J by 2 bases, with 4 bases of the junction left unmatched. This CDR3 contains 13 residues. Germline CDR1 and CDR2: SGHTA and FQGNSA.

V is TRBV27 and J is TRBJ2-1; 7 bases agree with TRBD2. V shed 7 bases and J 9 bases; nucleotides not matched to a gene: 9. Germline V gene data show CDR1 as MNHEY and CDR2 as SMNVEV (reference sequence). The CDR3 has 13 residues. The CDR3 coding sequence is TGTGCCAGCACGGGGGAGGGCCGAAGTGAGCAGTTCTTC. Amino acid sequence: CASTGEGRSEQFF.

The chain recombines TRBV24-1 with TRBJ2-1; 10 bases map to TRBD2. The CDR3 is 17 residues long. Trimming at V came to 6 bases and at J to 7 bases, leaving 14 bases not matched to a gene. Germline CDR1 KGHDR, CDR2 SFDVKD. DNA of the CDR3: TGTGCCACCAGTTCCCGTATCCCGACTAGCGGGCAAAATGAGCAGTTCTTC. The encoded protein is CATSSRIPTSGQNEQFF.

In DNA form, the CDR3 reads TGTGCCAGCAGCCCCGGGGGGCCCCACATGAACACTGAAGCTTTCTTT. Translated: CASSPGGPHMNTEAFF. J is TRBJ1-1 and V is TRBV5-6; possible D gene TRBD1, 6 bases. There are 16 residues in the CDR3. Trimming cost V 4 bases and J 0 bases, with 16 bases left between them. From germline, CDR1 is SGHDT and CDR2 YYEEEE.

This chain links TRBV6-5 with TRBJ2-3; tentative D call: TRBD1 (6 bases). This CDR3 contains 13 residues. CDR1 is MNHEY, CDR2 SVGAGI, per germline. Trimming cost V 6 bases and J 5 bases, with 12 bases left between them. The CDR3 DNA reads TGTGCCAGCAGGTTAACAGGGTTAGATACGCAGTATTTT. The encoded protein is CASRLTGLDTQYF.

The chain employs TRBV6-1 and TRBJ2-7; no reliable D call. Germline-derived CDR1 and CDR2 are MNHNS and SASEGT. The length of the CDR3 is 10 residues. With 9 bases removed from V and 4 bases from J, the gap between germline ends came to 7 bases. The CDR3 coding sequence is TGTGCCAGTTGGGGTTACGAGCAGTACTTC. It codes for CASWGYEQYF.